This T cell receptor beta chain is drawn from a study of cytomegalovirus exposure and HLA in healthy donors. The data were produced by immunoSEQ multiplex PCR, yet TCRdb's version contains in-frame clones alone and is incomplete. Among about 130,000 clones listed, 70% to 85% were seen once. V was pared by 2 bases and J by 5 bases, with 15 bases between. Germline CDR1 reads SGHAT; CDR2 reads FQDESV (reference sequence). CDR3 size: 15 residues. This rearrangement joins TRBV11-1 to TRBJ2-5; a weak D match, TRBD1 (5 bases). The sequenced sample was PBMCs. The sequence was collected from a man aged 30 to 45 in good health and CMV-seropositive. CDR3 region: CASSLRFDSWETQYF. DNA of the CDR3: TGTGCCAGCAGCTTAAGATTCGACAGCTGGGAGACCCAGTACTTC.